The sequence of this T cell receptor beta chain was determined in a study of T cell responses to AZD1222 COVID-19 vaccine. TCRdb keeps only in-frame clones here, not all; method: immunoSEQ multiplex PCR. This table holds roughly 72,000 clones, around 89% found once. Trimming took 5 bases from V and 5 from J; bases not matched to a gene: 4. CDR1 SGDLS and CDR2 YYNGEE come from the germline V gene. This CDR3 contains 14 residues. Points on this clone: The target antigen is unknown.

Study results and caveats: Repertoire samples came only from after the peak T cell response. The donors showed a predominance of white British ancestry and of females, with possible underestimation of clonal diversity. Two doses of AZD1222 preceded a rise in Spike-specific TCR breadth and depth.

This sequence joins TRBV9 and TRBJ1-6; 7 bases are a match to TRBD1. This receptor was taken from an adult who received the MenACWY meningococcal vaccine as a control. The specimen comprised peripheral blood, sampled 28 days after the second dose of the MenACWY control vaccine. CDR3: CASRAGGDNSPLHF. The CDR3 region has the DNA TGTGCCAGCAGAGCAGGGGGAGATAATTCACCCCTCCACTTT.